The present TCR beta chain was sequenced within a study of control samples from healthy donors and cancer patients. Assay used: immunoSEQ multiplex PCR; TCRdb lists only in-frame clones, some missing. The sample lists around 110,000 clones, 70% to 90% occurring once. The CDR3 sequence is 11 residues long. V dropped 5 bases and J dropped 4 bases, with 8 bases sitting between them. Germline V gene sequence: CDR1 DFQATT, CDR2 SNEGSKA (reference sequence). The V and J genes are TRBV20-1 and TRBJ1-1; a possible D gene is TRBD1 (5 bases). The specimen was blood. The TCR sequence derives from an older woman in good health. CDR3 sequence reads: CSAPGTTEAFF. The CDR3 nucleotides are TGCAGTGCTCCAGGGACCACTGAAGCTTTCTTT.